This T cell receptor (beta chain) was recovered during a study of blood T cell repertoires in COVID-19. Study as a whole: Spain, Italy and the United States supplied samples that represented acute and convalescent COVID-19.

CDR1 and CDR2 (germline): MNHNY, SVGAGI (reference sequence). This CDR3 region has 16 residues. Unmatched junction bases numbered 5, after V lost 6 bases and J lost 3 bases. As originally analysed: Estimation of nucleated cell counts was performed using reference gene primer amplification. Clones were read by immunoSEQ multiplex PCR, and TCRdb kept only the in-frame ones, dropping some. V, J and clone size derive from that table, while D and trimming were established from the DNA sequence. The sample holds around 340,000 clones, around 88% seen once. Input material: peripheral blood. The receptor was derived from a woman aged 55-70 years with COVID-19, enrolled during active disease. This sequence joins TRBV6-6 and TRBJ2-1, with 13 positions matching TRBD2. CDR3 coding DNA: TGTGCCAGCAGCCTCGGGACTAGCGGGGACTACAATGAGCAGTTCTTC. It encodes CASSLGTSGDYNEQFF.